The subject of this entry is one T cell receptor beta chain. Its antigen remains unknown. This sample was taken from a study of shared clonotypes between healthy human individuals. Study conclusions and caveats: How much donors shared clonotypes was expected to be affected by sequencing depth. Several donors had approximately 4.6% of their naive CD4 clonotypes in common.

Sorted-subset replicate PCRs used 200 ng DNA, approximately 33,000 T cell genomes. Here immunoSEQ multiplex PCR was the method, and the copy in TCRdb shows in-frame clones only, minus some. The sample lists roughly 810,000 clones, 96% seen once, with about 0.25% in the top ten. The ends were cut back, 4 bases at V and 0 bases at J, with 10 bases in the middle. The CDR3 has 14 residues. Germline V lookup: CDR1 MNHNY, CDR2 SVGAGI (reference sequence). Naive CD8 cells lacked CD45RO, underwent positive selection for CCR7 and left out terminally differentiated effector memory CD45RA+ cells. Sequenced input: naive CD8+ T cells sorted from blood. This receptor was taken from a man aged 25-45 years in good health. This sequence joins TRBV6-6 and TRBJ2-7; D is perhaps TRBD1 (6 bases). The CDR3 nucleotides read TGTGCCAGCAGTTGGGGGACAAACTCCTACGAGCAGTACTTC. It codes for CASSWGTNSYEQYF.